The clone carrying this T cell receptor beta chain was seen a handful of times. The source of the sample is a study of T cells after yellow fever vaccination. The overall study: Fractions containing few cells were prepared with SMART-Seq v4 Ultra Low Input.

V was clipped by 5 bases and J by 6 bases, with 16 bases between them. CDR1 SGHDN and CDR2 FVKESK come from the germline V gene. This CDR3 region has 14 residues. UMIs and a universal primer site were added when TCR cDNA was made by 5'RACE template switching. TCRdb re-derived calls from the 5' RACE reads in MiXCR, one entry per CDR3 protein. In the table there are some 250,000 distinct CDR3 sequences, less than 9% of which are singletons. The starting material was CD4+ T cells sorted from PBMCs, obtained 15 days after the yellow fever booster vaccination. The TCR originated in a man aged 30 to 39 who received the YFV17D yellow fever vaccine. The genes are TRBV14 and TRBJ2-5; D perhaps matches TRBD2 (5 bases). The CDR3 DNA is TGTGCCAGCAGCTCCGGACTCTCCAGGCAGACCCAGTACTTC. Its translation is CASSSGLSRQTQYF. The full variable domain, completed using reference TRBV14 and TRBJ2-5, is EAGVTQFPSHSVIEKGQTVTLRCDPISGHDNLYWYRRVMGKEIKFLLHFVKESKQDESGMPNNRFLAERTGGTYSTLKVQPAELEDSGVYFCASSSGLSRQTQYFGPGTRLLVL.